This T cell receptor (beta chain) was recovered during a study of human T cells and chemical hapten exposure. Study summary: Minor volume differences among pooled libraries chiefly drove per-sample TCR yield variation.

Time point described: patch test 3, about 24 weeks after DPC sensitization. Treatment described: therapeutic diphenylcyclopropenone sensitization with weekly scalp DPC. This clonotype appeared a few times. This CDR3 spans 11 amino acids. Germline V lookup: CDR1 MNHNS, CDR2 SASEGT. Trimming took 7 bases from V and 4 from J, leaving 5 bases between them. Via MiXCR, TCRdb re-called the RACE reads, giving one row per CDR3 protein. Counted here are 95,000 to 150,000 distinct CDR3 sequences, 10% to 12% occurring once; the ten biggest clones make up about 2.4%. The V and J genes are TRBV6-1 and TRBJ1-3, with a weak D call TRBD1 (5 bases). The input for sequencing was whole blood, taken in connection with sensitization to the hapten diphenylcyclopropenone (DPC). This TCR was sampled from a woman aged 45 to 65 with alopecia areata. Some clones in this sample may be carry-over from other donors' samples. The CDR3 loop reads CASKGGNTIYF. For the CDR3, the DNA is TGTGCCAGCAAGGGGGGAAACACCATATATTTT.